This paragraph reports one T cell receptor (beta chain). This entry is derived from a study of blood T cell repertoires in COVID-19. Original analysis: Reference gene primer amplification in the assay estimated nucleated cell counts. The data were produced by immunoSEQ multiplex PCR, yet TCRdb's version contains in-frame clones alone and is incomplete. V, J and clone size are those of that table, while D and trimming were read from the DNA. Among 400,000 to 500,000 clones listed, 88% were seen once. Participants, about 18 to 90 years old, spanned approximately 25 US areas. CDR1 and CDR2 from the germline V gene are SGDLS and YYNGEE. CDR3 length equals 13 residues. The V gene lost 1 base and the J gene lost 4 bases, with 7 bases spanning the gap.

The sequence derives from a woman aged 35 to 49 who had recovered from COVID-19. The specimen sequenced was PBMCs or T cells enriched from blood (not recorded which). The chain joins TRBV9 to TRBJ2-3, with no clear D. CDR3 region: CASSVSLPDTQYF. The CDR3 region has the DNA TGTGCCAGCAGCGTAAGCTTACCAGATACGCAGTATTTT.